Listed here are 12 T cell receptor beta chains from one sample, sequenced in a study of cytomegalovirus exposure and HLA in healthy donors. The study ran its PCR with 60 Vbeta and 13 Jbeta primers. Here immunoSEQ multiplex PCR was the method, and the copy in TCRdb shows in-frame clones only, minus some. The sample has about 160,000 clones; more than 65% are singletons. Sequences were obtained from PBMCs. These receptors were obtained from a man aged 18 to 29 in good health and CMV-seropositive.

V is TRBV6-1 and J is TRBJ2-7; 10 bases line up with TRBD1. The trim removed 5 bases at V and 6 bases at J, leaving 7 bases unmatched. Germline CDR1 and CDR2: MNHNS and SASEGT. The CDR3 loop spans 14 amino acids. This CDR3 reads CASSIGGDRGEQYV. In nucleotides, the CDR3 is TGTGCCAGCAGTATAGGGGGGGACAGGGGCGAGCAGTACGTC.

This rearrangement joins TRBV4-1 to TRBJ2-3; 9 nucleotides align to TRBD2. The V segment lost 0 bases and the J segment 5 bases; nucleotides outside the gene matches: 9. This CDR3 contains 17 residues. Germline assignment: CDR1 MGHRA and CDR2 YSYEKL. Here the CDR3 reads CASSQDPSWTSVDTQYF. The CDR3 bases are TGCGCCAGCAGCCAAGACCCTTCCTGGACTAGCGTAGATACGCAGTATTTT.

The CDR3: CASSETVGLFF. The CDR3 nucleotides read TGTGCCAGCAGTGAAACAGTTGGACTGTTTTTT. This chain connects TRBV2 to TRBJ1-4; D unclear. The germline V gene encodes CDR1 SNHLY and CDR2 FYNNEI. This CDR3 has 11 residues. Trimming removed 2 bases at V and 13 bases at J, with 8 bases between.

This sequence joins TRBV19 and TRBJ2-4; 7 nucleotides line up with TRBD1. Germline V gene data show CDR1 as LNHDA and CDR2 as SQIVND (reference sequence). The CDR3 is made up of 16 amino acids. V was pared by 3 bases and J by 1 base, with 6 bases of the junction left unmatched. The CDR3 coding sequence is TGTGCCAGTAGTATGACAGGGACCGGGGCCAAAAACATTCAGTACTTC. Amino acids: CASSMTGTGAKNIQYF.

V usage is TRBV6-5 and J usage is TRBJ1-5; D is unresolved. There are 14 residues in the CDR3. Germline loops: CDR1 MNHEY, CDR2 SVGAGI. V was shortened by 5 bases and J by 8 bases, with 16 bases between the two germline ends. CDR3 coding DNA: TGTGCCAGCAGTGCCACCAGAGGAGTGGAGCCCCAGCATTTT. Protein: CASSATRGVEPQHF.

V is TRBV7-2 and J is TRBJ1-1, with D maybe TRBD1 (6 bases). Germline V gene lookup returns CDR1 SGHTA and CDR2 FQGNSA. With 6 bases removed from V and 11 bases from J, the gap between germline ends came to 25 bases. The CDR3 spans 15 residues. CDR3 coding DNA: TGTGCCAGCAGTGTGAGTGGGGGGGCGAGAGTACGGGCTTTCTTT. Translation: CASSVSGGARVRAFF.

This clone has only a few counts. The rearrangement joins TRBV10-3 to TRBJ1-6; 7 bases are a match to TRBD1. Germline CDR1 ENHRY, CDR2 SYGVKD. J was trimmed by 7 bases and V by 0 bases; bases with no gene match: 3. The CDR3 runs to 15 residues. CDR3 loop: CAISESNRGNSPLHF. CDR3 DNA sequence: TGTGCCATCAGTGAGTCGAACAGGGGAAATTCACCCCTCCACTTT.

Only a few counts were recorded for this clone. The chain employs TRBV6-6 and TRBJ1-2; D not certain. Trimming stripped 11 bases from V and 3 bases from J, with 16 bases between. There are 13 residues in the CDR3. CDR1 and CDR2 (germline): MNHNY, SVGAGI (reference sequence). The CDR3 reads CAAAAKSHYGYTF. The CDR3 nucleotides are TGTGCCGCCGCGGCAAAATCCCACTATGGCTACACCTTC.

This clone was observed a handful of times. This rearrangement joins TRBV7-3 to TRBJ2-3; D possibly corresponds to TRBD1 (5 bases). The CDR3 runs 16 residues. The germline V gene has CDR1 SGHTA and CDR2 FQGTGA. The V end lost 1 base, the J end lost 1 base, and 12 bases lay between the germline ends. The CDR3 sequence is CASSLSGSRGTDTQYF. CDR3 nucleotides: TGTGCCAGCAGCTTAAGCGGCAGCAGGGGCACAGATACGCAGTATTTT.

This chain joins TRBV5-1 and TRBJ2-1; 9 bases match TRBD2. The germline gives CDR1 SGHRS, CDR2 YFSETQ. V lost 4 bases, J lost 10 bases, and 15 bases stayed unmatched. The CDR3 is 16 amino acids. The CDR3 DNA reads as TGCGCCAGCAGCCTGCTAATCGAGCGGGAGGTAGACGAGCAGTTCTTC. It is translated as CASSLLIEREVDEQFF.

The chain employs TRBV5-4 and TRBJ2-3; 10 bases are a match to TRBD2. The CDR3 runs 18 residues. Germline CDR1 is SGHNT and CDR2 is YYREEE (reference sequence). The V segment lost 3 bases and the J segment 2 bases; nucleotides outside the gene matches: 12. The CDR3 DNA follows: TGTGCCAGCAGCTCCCCGGGACGGACTAGCGGCGACACAGATACGCAGTATTTT. Encoded protein: CASSSPGRTSGDTDTQYF.

The V and J genes are TRBV6-5 and TRBJ1-1, with 9 bases identical to TRBD1. Germline CDR1 and CDR2: MNHEY and SVGAGI. The CDR3 sequence is 15 residues long. The trim removed 5 bases at V and 6 bases at J, leaving 10 bases unmatched. CDR3 region: CASSQDRGSPAEAFF. The CDR3 nucleotides read TGTGCCAGCAGTCAGGACAGGGGCTCTCCCGCTGAAGCTTTCTTT.